This TCR beta chain was identified in a study of shared T cell receptors in the human thymus. Some clones are missing from TCRdb's copy, which holds only in-frame ones; the method was immunoSEQ multiplex PCR. The data show some 400,000 clones, with 85% to 95% seen just once and roughly 0.021% held by the top ten. This CDR3 is 17 amino acids long. CDR1 and CDR2 (germline): MDHEN, SYDVKM. Trimming shortened V by 2 bases and J by 5 bases, and 21 bases separated the two germline ends. Material for sequencing was thymocytes. This chain connects TRBV28 to TRBJ2-5; D possibly corresponds to TRBD2 (7 bases). The origin of this receptor is a human donor. CDR3 loop: CASSLRGGEFKGETQYF. CDR3 sequence (DNA): TGTGCCAGCAGTTTAAGGGGGGGAGAGTTTAAGGGTGAGACCCAGTACTTC.